One sample yielded the 27 T cell receptor beta chains listed below, sequenced in a study of blood T cell repertoires in COVID-19. Sequencing was performed with immunoSEQ multiplex PCR; in TCRdb, only in-frame clones are kept and a portion is missing. The sample contains around 72,000 clones, about 87% of which appear only once. Material: peripheral blood. Receptors originate from a woman aged 45-60 years with acute or convalescent COVID-19.

The chain is built from TRBV7-2 and TRBJ1-1; 9 positions match TRBD1. The ends lost 5 bases at V and 0 bases at J; junction bases unmatched: 7. The CDR3 loop spans 16 amino acids. Germline V CDR1 and CDR2: SGHTA, FQGNSA. CDR3 DNA: TGTGCCAGCAGCCTGGACAGGGGCGGGATGAACACTGAAGCTTTCTTT. It is translated as CASSLDRGGMNTEAFF.

V is TRBV18 and J is TRBJ1-4, with TRBD1 matching over 10 bases. With 4 bases clipped from V and 3 bases from J, the junction kept 5 bases outside the gene matches. The CDR3 is made up of 16 amino acids. Looked up from germline, CDR1 is KGHSH and CDR2 is LQKENI. The CDR3 region is CASSRRQGAANEKLFF. The CDR3 DNA reads TGTGCCAGCTCACGCCGACAGGGGGCGGCTAATGAAAAACTGTTTTTT.

The chain uses TRBV2 and TRBJ1-2; D gene unclear. The CDR3 loop spans 11 amino acids. Looked up from germline, CDR1 is SNHLY and CDR2 is FYNNEI. Deletions cut 4 bases from V and 7 bases from J, with 7 bases between. As DNA, the CDR3 is TGTGCCAGCAGTGGAGGATCTGGCTACACCTTC. It translates to CASSGGSGYTF.

The chain recombines TRBV5-1 with TRBJ2-5, with 8 bases identical to TRBD2. The germline gives CDR1 SGHRS, CDR2 YFSETQ. The CDR3 loop spans 14 amino acids. V was pared by 4 bases and J by 3 bases, with 5 bases of the junction left unmatched. This CDR3 reads CASSTYSGEETQYF. Written as DNA, the CDR3 is TGCGCCAGCAGCACCTATAGCGGGGAAGAGACCCAGTACTTC.

This CDR3 is CASSWDRGLSYEQYF. The CDR3 nucleotides read TGTGCCAGCAGCTGGGACAGGGGGCTATCCTACGAGCAGTACTTC. V and J are TRBV5-4 and TRBJ2-7; TRBD1 aligns across 12 bases. J was trimmed by 1 base and V by 3 bases; bases with no gene match: 2. This CDR3 has 15 residues. Germline CDR1 reads SGHNT; CDR2 reads YYREEE (reference sequence).

V and J are TRBV3-1 (or the pseudogene TRBV3-2) and TRBJ1-6; 7 bases are a match to TRBD1. The CDR3 sequence is 15 residues long. Looked up from germline, CDR1 is LGHDT and CDR2 is YNNKEL (reference sequence). V lost 4 bases and J lost 7; bases outside the gene matches: 7. DNA of the CDR3: TGTGCCAGCAGCCGCGGAACAGGGGCGAATTCACCCCTCCACTTT. It codes for CASSRGTGANSPLHF.

The gene calls are TRBV5-4 and TRBJ1-5; D perhaps matches TRBD1 (5 bases). The V gene lost 0 bases and the J gene lost 3 bases, with 13 bases spanning the gap. The length of the CDR3 is 16 residues. The V gene's germline CDR1 is SGHNT and CDR2 YYREEE (reference sequence). The DNA of the CDR3 is TGTGCCAGCAGCTTGGTGGCAGGGTGTTTCAATCAGCCCCAGCATTTT. Encoded protein: CASSLVAGCFNQPQHF. The full variable domain, its missing parts supplied by reference TRBV5-4 and TRBJ1-5, is ETGVTQSPTHLIKTRGQQVTLRCSSQSGHNTVSWYQQALGQGPQFIFQYYREEENGRGNFPPRFSGLQFPNYSSELNVNALELDDSALYLCASSLVAGCFNQPQHFGDGTRLSIL.

This sequence joins TRBV24-1 and TRBJ2-2, with 8 bases lining up with TRBD1. The CDR3 is 18 amino acids. The germline CDR1 and CDR2 sequences are KGHDR and SFDVKD. The V and J ends lost 0 bases and 0 bases, in that order; junction bases with no gene match: 5. The CDR3 loop reads CATSDLQPGQANTGELFF. Here the CDR3 DNA reads TGTGCCACCAGTGATTTGCAGCCGGGACAGGCGAACACCGGGGAGCTGTTTTTT.

The V gene is TRBV29-1, the J gene TRBJ1-1, with D hard to call. V lost 6 bases and J 2 bases, leaving 13 bases between the germline ends. The CDR3 contains 13 residues. The germline CDR1 and CDR2 sequences are SQVTM and ANQGSEA. CDR3 DNA: TGCAGCGTCCTCGCGATCTATAACACTGAAGCTTTCTTT. Translation: CSVLAIYNTEAFF.

The gene calls are TRBV24-1 and TRBJ2-3; D gene uncertain. V was pared by 4 bases and J by 0 bases, with 7 bases between. The CDR3 extends over 14 amino acids. Germline CDR1 and CDR2: KGHDR and SFDVKD. The CDR3 spells CATSDQTSTDTQYF. As DNA, the CDR3 is TGTGCCACCAGTGACCAAACTAGCACAGATACGCAGTATTTT.

V gene TRBV10-3 combines with J gene TRBJ1-5; D remains ambiguous. The germline V and J ends were trimmed by 0 bases and 4 bases, with 7 bases remaining between them. The CDR3 loop spans 14 amino acids. From germline, CDR1 is ENHRY and CDR2 SYGVKD. CDR3 sequence (DNA): TGTGCCATCAGTGAGTCGTTTTTAAATCAGCCCCAGCATTTT. Protein product: CAISESFLNQPQHF.

The V gene is TRBV19, the J gene TRBJ1-1; D is unresolved. This CDR3 region has 11 residues. Looked up from germline, CDR1 is LNHDA and CDR2 is SQIVND (reference sequence). V lost 5 bases and J lost 8, with 9 bases in between. The CDR3 region has the DNA TGTGCCAGTAGTGGGCTGTCGGAAGCTTTCTTT. Protein: CASSGLSEAFF.

The chain links TRBV7-9 to TRBJ2-7, with 8 nucleotides matching TRBD2. CDR3 length: 13 amino acids. CDR1 and CDR2 from the germline V gene are SEHNR and FQNEAQ (reference sequence). CDR3 in amino acids: CVGQRGPWDEQYF. The CDR3 DNA sequence: TGTGTGGGGCAGCGGGGGCCCTGGGACGAGCAGTACTTC.

This chain joins TRBV29-1 and TRBJ2-7; perhaps TRBD2 as D (6 bases). CDR1 SQVTM and CDR2 ANQGSEA come from the germline V gene. Trimming left V 7 bases short and J 0 bases short, with 16 bases between. This CDR3 is built from 14 residues. The CDR3 nucleotides are TGCAGCGCGATGGAGGGGAAAAGCTCCTACGAGCAGTACTTC. This translates into CSAMEGKSSYEQYF.

The sample holds a few counts of this clone. This chain connects TRBV19 to TRBJ1-5, with D hard to call. The CDR3 loop spans 15 amino acids. Germline CDR1 is LNHDA and CDR2 is SQIVND (reference sequence). The ends were cut back, 8 bases at V and 0 bases at J, with 14 bases in the middle. The CDR3 nucleotides are TGTGCCAGTGGCCTACAGATTTATAGCAATCAGCCCCAGCATTTT. This codes for CASGLQIYSNQPQHF.

This clone was found a few times. V usage is TRBV30 and J usage is TRBJ1-5, with D possibly TRBD1 on 5 matching bases. This CDR3 contains 14 residues. Germline CDR1 GTSNPN, CDR2 SVGIG (reference sequence). V dropped 1 base and J dropped 0 bases, with 7 bases sitting between them. The CDR3 DNA sequence: TGTGCCTGGAGTGGACAGTCTAGCAATCAGCCCCAGCATTTT. It codes for CAWSGQSSNQPQHF.

The gene calls are TRBV6-5 and TRBJ1-1; the match to TRBD1 covers 10 bases. Germline-derived CDR1 and CDR2 are MNHEY and SVGAGI. CDR3 length: 14 amino acids. V shed 6 bases and J 4 bases; nucleotides not matched to a gene: 5. CDR3 DNA: TGTGCCAGCAGACCTGGGACAGGGGCCACTGAAGCTTTCTTT. This sequence encodes CASRPGTGATEAFF.

This clone was seen a single time. The gene calls are TRBV29-1 and TRBJ2-1; TRBD2 matches at 12 bases. V lost 6 bases to trimming and J lost 0 bases; unmatched junction nucleotides: 6. The CDR3 totals 16 residues. Per the germline V gene, CDR1 is SQVTM and CDR2 is ANQGSEA. CDR3 DNA: TGCAGCGTACCCACACTAGCGGGAGGCTCCTACAATGAGCAGTTCTTC. It codes for CSVPTLAGGSYNEQFF.

V gene TRBV6-6 combines with J gene TRBJ1-5; D is undetermined. Trimming left V 5 bases short and J 1 base short, with 12 bases between. CDR1 and CDR2 (germline): MNHNY, SVGAGI (reference sequence). The CDR3 loop spans 15 amino acids. CDR3 amino acids: CASSIEGTSNQPQHF. The CDR3 bases are TGTGCCAGCAGTATCGAGGGTACAAGCAATCAGCCCCAGCATTTT.

The rearrangement uses TRBV3-1 (or the pseudogene TRBV3-2) and TRBJ2-1; 7 bases line up with TRBD2. Germline V gene lookup returns CDR1 LGHDT and CDR2 YNNKEL (reference sequence). The ends lost 0 bases at V and 4 bases at J; junction bases unmatched: 6. The CDR3 is made up of 16 amino acids. The CDR3 loop is CASSQDTGGTYNEQFF. The CDR3 region has the DNA TGTGCCAGCAGCCAAGATACGGGGGGTACATACAATGAGCAGTTCTTC.

This clone has a handful of counts. V is TRBV4-2 and J is TRBJ2-1; 7 nucleotides line up with TRBD1. Germline loops: CDR1 LGHNA, CDR2 YNFKEQ. V lost 5 bases, J lost 9 bases, and 7 bases stayed unmatched. The CDR3 totals 13 residues. CDR3 coding DNA: TGTGCCAGCAGCTCACGGCCAGGGGGTGAGCAGTTCTTC. Encoded protein: CASSSRPGGEQFF.

V gene TRBV7-3 combines with J gene TRBJ2-2, with 12 bases lining up with TRBD2. The CDR3 sequence is 15 residues long. V lost 4 bases, J lost 4 bases, and 1 base stayed unmatched. Germline loops: CDR1 SGHTA, CDR2 FQGTGA. CDR3 residues: CASSSSGGATGELFF. In nucleotides, the CDR3 is TGTGCCAGCAGCTCTAGCGGGGGGGCCACCGGGGAGCTGTTTTTT.

J is TRBJ2-2 and V is TRBV4-2; D perhaps matches TRBD2 (6 bases). Looked up from germline, CDR1 is LGHNA and CDR2 is YNFKEQ. V dropped 3 bases and J dropped 5 bases, with 10 bases sitting between them. The CDR3 consists of 14 residues. CDR3 bases: TGTGCCAGCAGCCACGGAGGGGCGACCGGGGAGCTGTTTTTT. Amino acids: CASSHGGATGELFF.

The rearrangement joins TRBV19 to TRBJ1-1, with D uncertain. Trimming removed 5 bases at V and 0 bases at J, with 13 bases between. The germline CDR1 and CDR2 sequences are LNHDA and SQIVND (reference sequence). This CDR3 spans 15 amino acids. The CDR3 reads CASSFQKSLNTEAFF. The CDR3 DNA sequence: TGTGCCAGTAGTTTTCAAAAGAGCCTGAACACTGAAGCTTTCTTT.

This chain connects TRBV12-3 or TRBV12-4 to TRBJ1-1; the D gene is possibly TRBD1 (5 bases). Trimming took 5 bases from V and 11 from J, leaving 15 bases between them. There are 12 residues in the CDR3. The CDR3 loop reads CASSRDSPTAFF. CDR3 nucleotide sequence: TGTGCCAGCAGTCGAGACAGCCCAACGGCTTTCTTT.

The table lists this clone with a few counts. The genes are TRBV4-2 and TRBJ2-6, with no clear D. The CDR3 runs 17 residues. V lost 0 bases, J lost 2 bases, and 11 bases lay in between. CDR1 and CDR2 from the germline V gene are LGHNA and YNFKEQ. Here the CDR3 DNA reads TGTGCCAGCAGCCAAGACGATAGTAGTGCTGGGGCCAACGTCCTGACTTTC. It translates to CASSQDDSSAGANVLTF.

The CDR3 DNA reads TGTGCCAGTAGTTTATTGGGGCAGGGGGCGAGTGAAAAACTGTTTTTT. Amino acids: CASSLLGQGASEKLFF. The chain uses TRBV19 and TRBJ1-4, with 8 bases fitting TRBD1. CDR3 length: 16 amino acids. Germline lookup yields CDR1 LNHDA and CDR2 SQIVND (reference sequence). J gave up 7 bases and V 5 bases, and 12 bases lay outside the gene matches.